A single sample is the source of the 9 T cell receptor beta chains below, sequenced in a study of T-cell reconstitution after alpha-beta-depleted transplantation in children. Unique molecular identifiers were used in preparing the TCRbeta library. TCRdb recomputed calls from the PCR reads with MiXCR, one row per CDR3 protein. The sample lists about 300,000 distinct CDR3 sequences, about 9.4% occurring once. The sample here was PBMCs, taken before TCRalphabeta/CD19-depleted stem cell transplant. These TCRs come from a boy in the first two years of life with acute myeloid leukemia, due to receive a stem cell transplant.

This clonotype has more than one count but fewer than ten. The chain carries TRBV6-2 or TRBV6-3 and TRBJ2-7, with TRBD2 matching over 10 bases. Germline CDR1 MNHEY, CDR2 SVGEGT. The CDR3 is made up of 16 amino acids. Trimming cost V 2 bases and J 3 bases; bases outside gene matches: 7. The CDR3 DNA follows: TGTGCCAGCAGTTACCAACTAGCGGGAAACTACTACGAGCAGTACTTC. Translation gives CASSYQLAGNYYEQYF.

The sample holds a few counts of this clonotype. V and J are TRBV11-2 and TRBJ2-2; D unclear. Germline V gene sequence: CDR1 SGHAT, CDR2 FQNNGV. Trimming took off 1 base at V and 8 bases at J, with 5 bases between the two ends. The CDR3 length is 12 residues. DNA of the CDR3: TGTGCCAGCAGCTTAGCAATGGGGGAGCTGTTTTTT. This encodes CASSLAMGELFF.

The sample holds many counts of this clonotype. V is TRBV24-1 and J is TRBJ2-1, with D tentatively TRBD1 or TRBD2 (7 bases each). V was cut by 1 base and J by 0 bases, with 24 bases left in between. This CDR3 spans 21 amino acids. CDR1 is KGHDR and CDR2 is SFDVKD in the germline V gene. CDR3: CATSDFGTGVRGGSSYNEQFF. DNA of the CDR3: TGTGCCACCAGTGATTTTGGAACAGGGGTCCGCGGGGGTAGCTCCTACAATGAGCAGTTCTTC.

This clonotype was recorded at least ten times. The CDR3 protein is CASSSKAGAYEQYF. The CDR3 bases are TGTGCCAGCAGCTCCAAAGCGGGGGCCTACGAGCAGTACTTC. This chain connects TRBV7-8 to TRBJ2-7, with TRBD2 matching 8 bases. After removal of 4 bases from V and 2 bases from J, the junction contained 4 bases not matched to a gene. The CDR3 contains 14 residues. Germline V lookup: CDR1 SGHVS, CDR2 FQNEAQ.

This clonotype has at least ten counts. The chain recombines TRBV12-3 or TRBV12-4 with TRBJ2-1, with 9 positions matching TRBD2. Trimming cost V 5 bases and J 7 bases; bases outside gene matches: 6. The CDR3 is 14 residues long. The CDR3 nucleotides read TGTGCCAGCAGTCCGGGACTAGCAAGAAATGAGCAGTTCTTC. It translates to CASSPGLARNEQFF.

This clonotype has a count of ten or more. Relative to the germline gene, one junction end is altered; a read error may explain this. This sequence joins TRBV2 and TRBJ2-7; 10 nucleotides align to TRBD2. Germline CDR1 and CDR2: SNHLY and FYNNEI. CDR3 length: 15 amino acids. CDR3 sequence reads: CASREGLADNYEQYF. In DNA form, the CDR3 reads TGTGCCAGCAGGGAAGGACTAGCGGATAACTACGAGCAGTACTTC.

This chain connects TRBV24-1 to TRBJ2-3; D may correspond to TRBD1 or TRBD2 (5 bases each). This CDR3 is built from 14 residues. With 4 bases removed from V and 2 bases from J, the gap between germline ends came to 9 bases. The germline V gene has CDR1 KGHDR and CDR2 SFDVKD. CDR3 nucleotides: TGTGCCACCAGTGACAGGGACCCCACAGATACGCAGTATTTT. It codes for CATSDRDPTDTQYF.

This clonotype was seen repeatedly, ten times or more. This chain links TRBV3-1 with TRBJ2-7; D ambiguous. The V end lost 1 base, the J end lost 4 bases, and 11 bases lay between the germline ends. Germline CDR1 reads LGHDT; CDR2 reads YNNKEL (reference sequence). The CDR3 spans 14 residues. The DNA for the CDR3 is TGTGCCAGCAGCCAAGTTCCTTGGGATTACGAGCAGTACTTC. Translated: CASSQVPWDYEQYF.

This clonotype has a handful of counts. The gene calls are TRBV20-1 and TRBJ2-7, with D maybe TRBD1 (5 bases). Trimming took 0 bases from V and 1 from J, leaving 16 bases between them. From germline, CDR1 is DFQATT and CDR2 SNEGSKA (reference sequence). The CDR3 totals 16 residues. CDR3 residues: CSARDLLRVGSYEQYF. In DNA, the CDR3 is TGCAGTGCTAGAGATCTCCTCAGGGTGGGTTCCTACGAGCAGTACTTC.